This passage covers 25 T cell receptor beta chains from one sample sequenced in a study of post-analysis software for immune sequencing data. General observations from the study: Patients had higher frequencies than controls of five TRBV segments, including TRBV5-6, TRBV5-1 and TRBV20-1.

cDNA libraries of TCR beta carried unique molecular identifiers. TCRdb reanalysed the PCR reads using MiXCR and keeps one entry per CDR3 protein. The data show 600,000 to 750,000 distinct CDR3 sequences, more than 50% seen once. Their cognate antigens are unknown. Sequences were obtained from blood. Receptor source: a girl aged 2 to 10 with multiple sclerosis.

The chain has TRBV7-2 and TRBJ2-5; D remains ambiguous. V dropped 2 bases and J dropped 2 bases, with 9 bases sitting between them. The CDR3 spans 14 residues. Germline lookup yields CDR1 SGHTA and CDR2 FQGNSA. The CDR3 bases are TGTGCCAGCAGCTTAAGACGGTCGCAAGAGACCCAGTACTTC. Amino acids: CASSLRRSQETQYF.

V is TRBV24-1 and J is TRBJ1-1; TRBD1 agrees at 9 bases. The germline V gene encodes CDR1 KGHDR and CDR2 SFDVKD. The CDR3 is made up of 16 amino acids. V dropped 2 bases and J dropped 1; count of bases not matched to a gene: 4. CDR3 bases: TGTGCCACCAGTGATTCCGGGACAGGGCCGAACACTGAAGCTTTCTTT. Protein product: CATSDSGTGPNTEAFF.

This clonotype was picked up a small number of times. The V call is TRBV12-3 or TRBV12-4, the J call TRBJ2-6; perhaps D is TRBD1 or TRBD2 (5 bases each). V was trimmed by 5 bases and J by 4 bases, leaving 12 bases between them. The CDR3 extends over 15 amino acids. CDR3 coding DNA: TGTGCCAGCAGTCCCCCAGGGACCGGGGCCAACGTCCTGACTTTC. It is translated as CASSPPGTGANVLTF.

A word on this clonotype: Relative to the germline gene, one junction end is altered; a read error may explain this. The chain couples TRBV6-2 or TRBV6-3 to TRBJ2-7; no clear D. Matching the DNA end better, TRBJ2-5 makes the J call doubtful. Germline CDR1 reads MNHEY; CDR2 reads SVGEGT. The CDR3 is made up of 13 amino acids. The CDR3 is CASSSRWQMTQYF. The CDR3 DNA sequence: TGTGCTAGCAGTTCTAGATGGCAGATGACCCAGTACTTC.

CDR3 residues: CASRPEAGGPVPGEQYF. Written as DNA, the CDR3 is TGTGCCAGCAGACCGGAGGCGGGAGGACCCGTCCCGGGCGAGCAGTACTTC. The chain joins TRBV27 to TRBJ2-7; 8 nucleotides agree with TRBD2. J lost 6 bases, V lost 6 bases, and 19 bases had no gene match. CDR3 size: 17 residues. Germline V CDR1 and CDR2: MNHEY, SMNVEV (reference sequence).

J is TRBJ2-3 and V is TRBV6-2 or TRBV6-3; D unresolved. V lost 2 bases and J lost 4, with 16 bases in between. The germline gives CDR1 MNHEY, CDR2 SVGEGT. This CDR3 region has 16 residues. The CDR3, as DNA: TGTGCCAGCAGTTACAGGGCCCTCGACGAGGCAGATACGCAGTATTTT. It translates to CASSYRALDEADTQYF.

This clonotype has only a few counts. This chain uses TRBV3-1 with TRBJ2-1; a weak D match, TRBD2 (6 bases). Germline CDR1 and CDR2: LGHDT and YNNKEL (reference sequence). The CDR3 loop spans 16 amino acids. Trimming removed 3 bases at V and 4 bases at J, with 16 bases between. CDR3 in DNA: TGTGCCAGCAGCCAGATCCGCCAGCGGGCATACAATGAGCAGTTCTTC. Its protein product is CASSQIRQRAYNEQFF.

The chain combines TRBV5-1 with TRBJ1-5; D remains unclear. Germline lookup yields CDR1 SGHRS and CDR2 YFSETQ. V was cut by 5 bases and J by 0 bases, with 12 bases left in between. The CDR3 sequence is 15 residues long. CDR3 bases: TGCGCCAGCAGTCCGAGCAGCTATAGCAATCAGCCCCAGCATTTT. Protein product: CASSPSSYSNQPQHF.

This clonotype was found once. The gene calls are TRBV20-1 and TRBJ2-1; TRBD2 agrees at 9 bases. Germline CDR1 and CDR2: DFQATT and SNEGSKA (reference sequence). The V gene end was trimmed by 3 bases and the J gene end by 11 bases; junction bases not matched to a gene: 11. The length of the CDR3 is 14 residues. The CDR3 DNA sequence: TGCAGTGCTAGGGTGACTAGCGGTCTTAGGAAGCAGTTCTTC. This codes for CSARVTSGLRKQFF.

This clonotype was detected a few times. The junction shows a germline mismatch at one end, possibly a read error. V is TRBV7-9 and J is TRBJ2-7; D not resolved. Germline values: CDR1 SEHNR, CDR2 FQNEAQ (reference sequence). The CDR3 totals 12 residues. CDR3 bases: TGTGCCAGCAGCTTATTCTCCTCCGAGCAGTACTTC. Translating it yields CASSLFSSEQYF.

This chain links TRBV4-1 with TRBJ2-1; D may correspond to TRBD1 or TRBD2 (5 bases each). CDR1 and CDR2 (germline): MGHRA, YSYEKL. This CDR3 spans 14 amino acids. V was pared by 2 bases and J by 9 bases, with 14 bases between. CDR3 nucleotide sequence: TGCGCCAGCAGCCAACCCTTGGGGACCGGTGAGCAGTTCTTC. It is translated as CASSQPLGTGEQFF.

This clonotype was observed a few times. The chain couples TRBV10-3 to TRBJ2-5; D is perhaps TRBD1 (6 bases). Per germline, CDR1 ENHRY and CDR2 SYGVKD. The CDR3 sequence is 13 residues long. V was cut by 5 bases and J by 0 bases, with 7 bases left in between. The CDR3 sequence is CAISWTDQETQYF. The CDR3 region has the DNA TGTGCCATCAGTTGGACAGACCAAGAGACCCAGTACTTC.

The table lists this clonotype with a few counts. The J gene is TRBJ2-7, the V gene TRBV7-9; the match to TRBD2 covers 10 bases. Looked up from germline, CDR1 is SEHNR and CDR2 is FQNEAQ (reference sequence). The trim removed 3 bases at V and 2 bases at J, leaving 7 bases unmatched. CDR3 length: 16 residues. This CDR3 is CASSLDRLAGTYEQYF. In DNA, the CDR3 is TGTGCCAGCAGCTTGGATCGACTAGCGGGTACCTACGAGCAGTACTTC. Variable domain in full (rest from reference TRBV7-9 and TRBJ2-7): DTGVSQNPRHKITKRGQNVTFRCDPISEHNRLYWYRQTLGQGPEFLTYFQNEAQLEKSRLLSDRFSAERPKGSFSTLEIQRTEQGDSAMYLCASSLDRLAGTYEQYFGPGTRLTVT.

This clonotype was counted once. The chain employs TRBV5-1 and TRBJ2-7, with 11 bases identical to TRBD1. From germline, CDR1 is SGHRS and CDR2 YFSETQ. Trimming at V came to 4 bases and at J to 1 base, leaving 7 bases not matched to a gene. The CDR3 sequence is 16 residues long. The CDR3 nucleotides are TGCGCCAGCAGCCCTCGGACAGGGGGCCTTTCCTACGAGCAGTACTTC. It translates to CASSPRTGGLSYEQYF.

The chain uses TRBV12-3 or TRBV12-4 and TRBJ2-7; D is possibly TRBD2 (6 bases). V was trimmed by 5 bases and J by 1 base, leaving 15 bases between them. The CDR3 sequence is 15 residues long. This chain's CDR3 is CASSDLRRASYEQYF. The CDR3 DNA sequence: TGTGCCAGCAGTGATCTAAGGAGGGCTTCCTACGAGCAGTACTTC.

This clonotype was counted a few times. The chain employs TRBV15 and TRBJ2-1, with D maybe TRBD1 (6 bases). Germline V lookup: CDR1 LNHNV, CDR2 YYDKDF (reference sequence). The CDR3 length is 16 residues. V was pared by 5 bases and J by 0 bases, with 14 bases between. CDR3 residues: CATSGLQGSSYNEQFF. The CDR3 nucleotides read TGTGCCACCAGCGGCCTCCAGGGGAGCTCCTACAATGAGCAGTTCTTC.

The chain joins TRBV7-2 to TRBJ2-5, with D unclear. Trimming shortened V by 4 bases and J by 5 bases, and 8 bases separated the two germline ends. The CDR3 has 12 residues. CDR1 is SGHTA and CDR2 is FQGNSA in the germline V gene. For the CDR3, the DNA is TGTGCCAGCAGCTCCTTTCGGGAGACCCAGTACTTC. The encoded protein is CASSSFRETQYF.

This clonotype was recorded a few times. This chain links TRBV6-5 with TRBJ2-1; no reliable D call. Between the trimmed V and J ends, which lost 0 bases and 8 bases, there was a span of 8 bases. The CDR3 runs 13 residues. The germline gives CDR1 MNHEY, CDR2 SVGAGI. The CDR3 DNA reads TGTGCCAGCAGTTACTCGATTGACCATGAGCAGTTCTTC. Translating it yields CASSYSIDHEQFF.

V and J are TRBV20-1 and TRBJ2-7; unclear D gene. Germline-derived CDR1 and CDR2 are DFQATT and SNEGSKA (reference sequence). The CDR3 sequence is 14 residues long. Deletions cut 3 bases from V and 7 bases from J, with 19 bases between. In DNA, the CDR3 is TGCAGTGCTAGTTTCGTCCCTCGCCTCGCAGAGCAGTACTTC. Its protein is CSASFVPRLAEQYF.

Written as DNA, the CDR3 is TGTGCCAGTAGAGGCCCCGAAGGAGCTAACTATGGCTACACCTTC. Protein sequence: CASRGPEGANYGYTF. The V gene is TRBV19, the J gene TRBJ1-2, with D unclear. Germline lookup yields CDR1 LNHDA and CDR2 SQIVND (reference sequence). The V and J ends lost 6 bases and 0 bases respectively, with 14 bases between them. The CDR3 spans 15 residues.

The V and J genes are TRBV9 and TRBJ2-5; 9 bases align to TRBD1. V shed 3 bases and J 5 bases; nucleotides not matched to a gene: 5. The CDR3 has 14 amino acids. The germline gives CDR1 SGDLS, CDR2 YYNGEE. CDR3 protein: CASSGWDREETQYF. CDR3 in DNA: TGTGCCAGCAGCGGATGGGACAGGGAGGAGACCCAGTACTTC.

The chain combines TRBV4-3 with TRBJ2-1; 8 bases line up with TRBD1. Germline lookup yields CDR1 LGHNA and CDR2 YSLEER. The V gene end was trimmed by 7 bases and the J gene end by 6 bases; junction bases not matched to a gene: 11. This CDR3 region has 15 residues. The CDR3 loop reads CASTTGYGQGNEQFF. The CDR3 DNA is TGCGCCAGCACCACCGGATACGGACAGGGCAATGAGCAGTTCTTC.

This rearrangement joins TRBV4-1 to TRBJ1-4; 9 positions agree with TRBD1. This CDR3 is 16 amino acids long. V lost 0 bases, J lost 8 bases, and 7 bases stayed unmatched. Germline V gene data show CDR1 as MGHRA and CDR2 as YSYEKL. The CDR3 DNA follows: TGCGCCAGCAGCCAAGAGGGGACAGGGTTGGGGGAAAAACTGTTTTTT. Protein: CASSQEGTGLGEKLFF.

This sequence joins TRBV12-5 and TRBJ2-1, with D possibly matching TRBD1 (5 bases). The CDR3 sequence is 16 residues long. Germline V gives CDR1 LGHNT, CDR2 FRNRAP. V was trimmed by 2 bases and J by 2 bases, leaving 13 bases between them. CDR3 coding DNA: TGTGCTAGTGGTTTGAGAAGAGGACAAGCCTACAATGAGCAGTTCTTC. Translating gives CASGLRRGQAYNEQFF.

This clonotype was detected only a few times. Here the CDR3 reads CSATNRETEAFF. The CDR3 DNA reads as TGCAGTGCTACTAACAGAGAAACTGAAGCTTTCTTT. The V call is TRBV20-1, the J call TRBJ1-1; D unresolved. This CDR3 comprises 12 residues. Trimming took off 4 bases at V and 5 bases at J, with 11 bases between the two ends. The germline CDR1 and CDR2 sequences are DFQATT and SNEGSKA (reference sequence).